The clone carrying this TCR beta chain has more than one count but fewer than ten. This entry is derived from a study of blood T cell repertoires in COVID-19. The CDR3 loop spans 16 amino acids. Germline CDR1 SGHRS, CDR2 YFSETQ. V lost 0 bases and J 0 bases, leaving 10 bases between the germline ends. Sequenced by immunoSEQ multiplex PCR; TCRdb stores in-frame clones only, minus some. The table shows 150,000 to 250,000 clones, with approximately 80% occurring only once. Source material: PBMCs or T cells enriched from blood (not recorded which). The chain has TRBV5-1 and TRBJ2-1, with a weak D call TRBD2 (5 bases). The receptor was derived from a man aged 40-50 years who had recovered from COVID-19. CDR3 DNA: TGCGCCAGCAGCTTGGAGCGGCGAAGCTCCTACAATGAGCAGTTCTTC. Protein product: CASSLERRSSYNEQFF.